A selection of T cell receptor beta chains follows, all from one sample in a study of siplizumab effects on memory and regulatory T cells. The data were produced by immunoSEQ multiplex PCR, yet TCRdb's version contains in-frame clones alone and is incomplete. Here the sample spans roughly 62,000 clones, roughly 85% being singletons. Sequenced input: memory CD4+ T cells sorted from blood. The receptors derive from a human donor in good health. Each CDR3 is given without its conserved first and last residue.

v_gene	j_gene	CDR3aa
TRBV5-1	TRBJ2-1	ASSTGTSGRYNEQF
TRBV7-9	TRBJ2-3	ASSLRGGLGTDTQY
TRBV5-6	TRBJ2-7	ASSLDDYEQY
TRBV10-3	TRBJ1-5	AISESGDTGQPQH
TRBV5-4	TRBJ2-2	ASSLAAGRSTGELF
TRBV7-9	TRBJ1-2	ASSPRLALGTGGIYGYT
TRBV7-2	TRBJ2-7	ASSPTGGRDEQY
TRBV19	TRBJ2-1	ASSIKDSPYNEQF
TRBV5-1	TRBJ2-1	ASSLRSSGGYNEQF
TRBV5-1	TRBJ2-5	ASSLRAPETQY
TRBV11-2	TRBJ1-1	ASSLTGGGTEAF
TRBV10-1	TRBJ2-3	ASSERIAGETDTQY
TRBV7-2	TRBJ2-3	ASSARQANTDTQY
TRBV4-2	TRBJ1-2	ASSQDRGLTYGYT
TRBV7-3	TRBJ2-7	ASSPPTGAYEQY
TRBV11-2	TRBJ1-1	ASRPLRGRDTEAF
TRBV7-2	TRBJ1-5	ASSLAGLGVQPQH
TRBV19	TRBJ2-2	ASSIRGIGELF